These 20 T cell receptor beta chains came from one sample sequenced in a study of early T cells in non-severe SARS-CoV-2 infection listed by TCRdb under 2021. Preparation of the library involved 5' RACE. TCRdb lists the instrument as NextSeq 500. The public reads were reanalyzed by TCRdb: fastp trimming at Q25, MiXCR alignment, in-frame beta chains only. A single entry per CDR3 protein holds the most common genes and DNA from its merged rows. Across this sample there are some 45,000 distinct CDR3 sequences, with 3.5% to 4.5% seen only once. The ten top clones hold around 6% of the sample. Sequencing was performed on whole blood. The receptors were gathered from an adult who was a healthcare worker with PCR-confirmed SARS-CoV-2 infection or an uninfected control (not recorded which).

CDR3 region: CAISETNTEAFF. Written as DNA, the CDR3 is TGTGCCATCAGTGAGACTAACACTGAAGCTTTCTTT. J is TRBJ1-1 and V is TRBV10-3; the D is unclear. The CDR3 runs 12 residues. V was clipped by 2 bases and J by 2 bases, with 3 bases between them. Germline CDR1 reads ENHRY; CDR2 reads SYGVKD.

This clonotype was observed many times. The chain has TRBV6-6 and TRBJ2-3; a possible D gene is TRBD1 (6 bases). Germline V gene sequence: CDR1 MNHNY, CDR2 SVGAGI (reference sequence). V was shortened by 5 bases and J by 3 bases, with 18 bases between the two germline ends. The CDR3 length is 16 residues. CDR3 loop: CASSDPAGQGTDTQYF. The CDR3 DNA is TGTGCCAGCAGTGATCCCGCGGGTCAGGGGACAGATACGCAGTATTTT.

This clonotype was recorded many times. CDR3 region: CASGGEDQPQHF. The CDR3 DNA sequence: TGTGCCAGCGGGGGAGAAGATCAGCCCCAGCATTTT. This chain joins TRBV12-3 or TRBV12-4 and TRBJ1-5, with a weak D call TRBD1 (5 bases). Trimming shortened V by 8 bases and J by 5 bases, and 10 bases separated the two germline ends. The CDR3 has 12 amino acids.

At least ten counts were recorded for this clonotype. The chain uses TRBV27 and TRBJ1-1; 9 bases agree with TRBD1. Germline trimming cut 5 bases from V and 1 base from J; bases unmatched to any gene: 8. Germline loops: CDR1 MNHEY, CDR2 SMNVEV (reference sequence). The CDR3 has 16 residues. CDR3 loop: CASSTTGGLWNTEAFF. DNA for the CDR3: TGTGCCAGCAGTACAACAGGGGGCCTCTGGAACACTGAAGCTTTCTTT.

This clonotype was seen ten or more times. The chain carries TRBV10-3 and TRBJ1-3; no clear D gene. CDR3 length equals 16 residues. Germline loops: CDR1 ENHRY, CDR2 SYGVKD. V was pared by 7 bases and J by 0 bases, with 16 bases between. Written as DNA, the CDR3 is TGTGCCATCAAAAATCCGGGCCCCGGCTCTGGAAACACCATATATTTT. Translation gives CAIKNPGPGSGNTIYF.

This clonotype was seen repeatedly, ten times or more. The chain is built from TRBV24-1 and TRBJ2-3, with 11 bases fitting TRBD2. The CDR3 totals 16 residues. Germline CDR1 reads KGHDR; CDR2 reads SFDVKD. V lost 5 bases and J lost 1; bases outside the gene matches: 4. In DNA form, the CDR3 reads TGTGCCACCAGTGCTACTAGCGGGGGCGGCACAGATACGCAGTATTTT. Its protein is CATSATSGGGTDTQYF.

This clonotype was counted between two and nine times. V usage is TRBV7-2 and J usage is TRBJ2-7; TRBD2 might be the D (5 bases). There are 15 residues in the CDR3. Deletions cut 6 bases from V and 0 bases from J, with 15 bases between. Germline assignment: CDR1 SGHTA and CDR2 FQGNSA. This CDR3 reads CASSKEGGYSYEQYF. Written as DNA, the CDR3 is TGTGCCAGCAGTAAGGAAGGCGGGTACTCCTACGAGCAGTACTTC.

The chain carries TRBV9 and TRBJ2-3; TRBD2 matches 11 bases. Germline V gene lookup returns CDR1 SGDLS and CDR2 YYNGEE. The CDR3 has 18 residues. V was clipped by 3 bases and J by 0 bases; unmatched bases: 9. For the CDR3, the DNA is TGTGCCAGCAGCGGAGGGGTCACTAGCGGGGGTAGCACAGATACGCAGTATTTT. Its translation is CASSGGVTSGGSTDTQYF.

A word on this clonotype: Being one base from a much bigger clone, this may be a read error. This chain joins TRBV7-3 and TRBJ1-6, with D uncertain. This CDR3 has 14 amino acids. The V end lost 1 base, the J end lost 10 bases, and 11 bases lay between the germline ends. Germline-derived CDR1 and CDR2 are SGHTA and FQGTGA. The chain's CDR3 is CASSLRDRSSPLHF. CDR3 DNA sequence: TGTGCCAGCAGCTTAAGGGATCGTTCATCACCCCTCCACTTT.

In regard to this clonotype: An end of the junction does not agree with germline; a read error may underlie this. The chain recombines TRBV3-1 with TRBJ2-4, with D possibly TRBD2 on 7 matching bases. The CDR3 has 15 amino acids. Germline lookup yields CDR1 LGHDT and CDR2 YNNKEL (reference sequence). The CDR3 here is CASSTLLGGGNILYF. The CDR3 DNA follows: TGTGCCAGCAGCACCCTGCTAGGGGGGGGAAACATTCTGTACTTC. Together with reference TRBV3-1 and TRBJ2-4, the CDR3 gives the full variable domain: DTAVSQTPKYLVTQMGNDKSIKCEQNLGHDTMYWYKQDSKKFLKIMFSYNNKELIINETVPNRFSPKSPDKAHLNLHINSLELGDSAVYFCASSTLLGGGNILYFGAGTRLSVL.

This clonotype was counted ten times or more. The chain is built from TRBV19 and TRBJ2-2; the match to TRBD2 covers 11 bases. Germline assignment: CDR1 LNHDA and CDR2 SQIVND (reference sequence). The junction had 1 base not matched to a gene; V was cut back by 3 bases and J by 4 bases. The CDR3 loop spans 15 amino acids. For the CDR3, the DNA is TGTGCCAGTAGTATCCTAGCGGGAGGCACCGGGGAGCTGTTTTTT. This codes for CASSILAGGTGELFF.

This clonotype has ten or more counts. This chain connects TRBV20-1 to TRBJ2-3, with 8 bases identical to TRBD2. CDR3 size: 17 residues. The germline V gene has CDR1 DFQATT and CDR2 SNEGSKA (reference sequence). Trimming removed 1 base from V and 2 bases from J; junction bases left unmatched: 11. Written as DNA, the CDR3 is TGCAGTGCTAGAGTCGGGGGGGTACCCAGGACCACAGATACGCAGTATTTT. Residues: CSARVGGVPRTTDTQYF.

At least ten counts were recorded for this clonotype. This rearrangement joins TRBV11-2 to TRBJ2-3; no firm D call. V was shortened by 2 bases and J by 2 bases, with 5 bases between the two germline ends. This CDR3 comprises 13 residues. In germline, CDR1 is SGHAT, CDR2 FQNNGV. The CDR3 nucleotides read TGTGCCAGCAGCTTATCACTCACAGATACGCAGTATTTT. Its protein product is CASSLSLTDTQYF. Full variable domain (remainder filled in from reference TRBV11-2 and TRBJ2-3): EAGVAQSPRYKIIEKRQSVAFWCNPISGHATLYWYQQILGQGPKLLIQFQNNGVVDDSQLPKDRFSAERLKGVDSTLKIQPAKLEDSAVYLCASSLSLTDTQYFGPGTRLTVL.

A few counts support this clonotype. For the CDR3, the DNA is TGTGCCAGCAGCTTAGTGGGCCGGGAGTTTTCACCCCTCCACTTT. This codes for CASSLVGREFSPLHF. This chain uses TRBV7-2 with TRBJ1-6; D uncertain. Trimming stripped 1 base from V and 9 bases from J, with 13 bases between. This CDR3 spans 15 amino acids. Germline lookup yields CDR1 SGHTA and CDR2 FQGNSA.

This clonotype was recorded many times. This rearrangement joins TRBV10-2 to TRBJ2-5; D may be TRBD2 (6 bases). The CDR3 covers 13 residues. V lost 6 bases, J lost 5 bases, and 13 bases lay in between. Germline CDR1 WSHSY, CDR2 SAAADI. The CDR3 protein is CASRETSDETQYF. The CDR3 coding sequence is TGCGCCAGCAGGGAGACTAGTGACGAGACCCAGTACTTC.

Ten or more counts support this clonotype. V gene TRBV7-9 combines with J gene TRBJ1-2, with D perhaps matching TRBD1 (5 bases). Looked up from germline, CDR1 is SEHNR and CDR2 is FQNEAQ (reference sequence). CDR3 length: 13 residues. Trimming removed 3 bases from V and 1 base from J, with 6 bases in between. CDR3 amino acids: CASSFQGNYGYTF. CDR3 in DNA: TGTGCCAGCAGCTTTCAGGGTAACTATGGCTACACCTTC.

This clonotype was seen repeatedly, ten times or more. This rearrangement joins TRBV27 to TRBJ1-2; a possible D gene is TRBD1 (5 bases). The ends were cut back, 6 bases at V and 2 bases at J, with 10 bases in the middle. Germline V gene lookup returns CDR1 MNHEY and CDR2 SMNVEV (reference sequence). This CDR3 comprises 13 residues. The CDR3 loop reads CASSTTVNYGYTF. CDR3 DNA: TGTGCCAGCAGCACGACAGTGAACTATGGCTACACCTTC.

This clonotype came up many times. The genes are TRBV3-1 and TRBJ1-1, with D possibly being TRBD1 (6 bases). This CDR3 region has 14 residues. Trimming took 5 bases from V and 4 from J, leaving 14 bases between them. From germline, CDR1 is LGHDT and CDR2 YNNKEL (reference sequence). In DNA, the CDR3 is TGTGCCAGCAGCGGAGGGACACGAGGCACTGAAGCTTTCTTT. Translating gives CASSGGTRGTEAFF.

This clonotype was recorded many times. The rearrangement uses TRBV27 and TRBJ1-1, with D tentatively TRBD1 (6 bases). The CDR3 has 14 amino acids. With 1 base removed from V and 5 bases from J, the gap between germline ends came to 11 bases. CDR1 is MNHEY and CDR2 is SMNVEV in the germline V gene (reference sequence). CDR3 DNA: TGTGCCAGCAGTTTATGGGGGGCGAGGACTGAAGCTTTCTTT. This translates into CASSLWGARTEAFF.

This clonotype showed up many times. The CDR3 loop reads CASSYSIVDPGRREAFF. The CDR3 coding sequence is TGTGCCAGCAGTTACTCGATAGTCGACCCCGGAAGACGCGAAGCTTTCTTT. The chain recombines TRBV6-5 with TRBJ1-1, with no clear D. Trimming took 0 bases from V and 8 from J, leaving 22 bases between them. This CDR3 comprises 17 residues. In germline, CDR1 is MNHEY, CDR2 SVGAGI.